Each of the 16 T cell receptor beta chains below was sequenced from the same sample in a study of shared clonotypes between healthy human individuals. Assay used: immunoSEQ multiplex PCR; TCRdb lists only in-frame clones, some missing. Found here are fewer than 500,000 clones, 60% to 80% of them singletons; the top ten hold approximately 12%. Input material: PBMCs. These receptors all come from a woman aged 40 to 49 in good health. Some clones in this sample may be carry-over from other donors' samples.

The count of this clone is one. V and J are TRBV15 and TRBJ2-7; TRBD2 aligns across 11 bases. V trimming: 6 bases; J trimming: 2 bases; junction bases outside the gene matches: 9. The V gene's germline CDR1 is LNHNV and CDR2 YYDKDF (reference sequence). This CDR3 has 16 amino acids. The DNA for the CDR3 is TGTGCCACCAGGCCGGACCTAGCGGGAGGAACCTACGAGCAGTACTTC. Amino acids: CATRPDLAGGTYEQYF.

The table lists this clone with many counts. The V call is TRBV6-1, the J call TRBJ2-5; TRBD2 is a possible D gene (7 bases). Trimming cost V 0 bases and J 7 bases, with 15 bases left between them. The CDR3 contains 15 residues. CDR1 is MNHNS and CDR2 is SASEGT in the germline V gene. The CDR3, as DNA: TGTGCCAGCAGTGAAGCGGAGGGGGGGTTAGGGACCCAGTACTTC. Protein: CASSEAEGGLGTQYF.

This clone was recorded only once. This chain links TRBV11-2 with TRBJ2-2; a weak D match, TRBD1 (6 bases). Trimming stripped 5 bases from V and 4 bases from J, with 17 bases between. The CDR3 has 16 amino acids. Per the germline V gene, CDR1 is SGHAT and CDR2 is FQNNGV. CDR3 residues: CASSPRPRGRTGELFF. The CDR3 region has the DNA TGTGCCAGCAGCCCGCGACCCAGGGGTCGCACCGGGGAGCTGTTTTTT.

The chain combines TRBV7-2 with TRBJ2-1, with D possibly being TRBD2 (6 bases). The CDR3 totals 15 residues. Germline V CDR1 and CDR2: SGHTA, FQGNSA. Deletions cut 4 bases from V and 8 bases from J, with 18 bases between. DNA of the CDR3: TGTGCCAGCAGCTCCCTGGGTAGCGGAAGGGATGAGCAGTTCTTC. As protein: CASSSLGSGRDEQFF.

The rearrangement links TRBV30 to TRBJ1-1; no clear D gene. The CDR3 has 13 amino acids. CDR1 is GTSNPN, CDR2 SVGIG, per germline (reference sequence). Deletions cut 0 bases from V and 4 bases from J, with 9 bases between. The CDR3 coding sequence is TGTGCCTGGAGTGTAGGGCGTGGCACTGAAGCTTTCTTT. Protein sequence: CAWSVGRGTEAFF.

The table lists this clone with a few counts. The V and J genes are TRBV16 and TRBJ1-1; D ambiguous. The V and J ends lost 0 bases and 1 base respectively, with 3 bases between them. The CDR3 length is 13 residues. Looked up from germline, CDR1 is KGHSY and CDR2 is FQNENV. The CDR3 here is CASSQSQNTEAFF. The CDR3 coding sequence is TGTGCCAGCAGCCAATCTCAGAACACTGAAGCTTTCTTT.

This clone was counted between two and nine times. The chain uses TRBV25-1 and TRBJ2-1; no firm D call. The germline CDR1 and CDR2 sequences are MGHDK and SYGVNS. This CDR3 contains 13 residues. V lost 2 bases to trimming and J lost 4 bases, with 6 bases between them. CDR3 in DNA: TGTGCCAGCAGTGAAAAAGAGTACAATGAGCAGTTCTTC. Protein sequence: CASSEKEYNEQFF.

This chain links TRBV4-1 with TRBJ2-5; 7 bases agree with TRBD2. The CDR3 is made up of 18 amino acids. V lost 0 bases to trimming and J lost 3 bases; unmatched junction nucleotides: 13. Germline assignment: CDR1 MGHRA and CDR2 YSYEKL. The CDR3 loop reads CASSQDRWDYGPKETQYF. The CDR3 DNA is TGCGCCAGCAGCCAAGATCGGTGGGACTACGGGCCCAAAGAGACCCAGTACTTC.

In its sample, this clone was seen once. This sequence joins TRBV6-4 and TRBJ2-7; D is unresolved. Per the germline V gene, CDR1 is MRHNA and CDR2 is SNTAGT. The CDR3 consists of 13 residues. Trimming shortened V by 4 bases and J by 3 bases, and 10 bases separated the two germline ends. The CDR3 region has the DNA TGTGCCAGCAGTGTTGCAGAAAACTACGAGCAGTACTTC. This codes for CASSVAENYEQYF.

The CDR3 region has the DNA TGTGCCAGCCGAGTCAACACCGGGGAGCTGTTTTTT. Translation gives CASRVNTGELFF. This sequence joins TRBV28 and TRBJ2-2; no definite D call. There are 12 residues in the CDR3. Trimming cost V 8 bases and J 2 bases, with 6 bases left between them. Germline V gene data show CDR1 as MDHEN and CDR2 as SYDVKM.

V is TRBV19 and J is TRBJ2-5; a weak D match, TRBD2 (6 bases). V was pared by 3 bases and J by 3 bases, with 11 bases between. Germline CDR1 is LNHDA and CDR2 is SQIVND (reference sequence). The CDR3 is made up of 14 amino acids. The CDR3 nucleotides read TGTGCCAGTAGTATGAACGGGGGTAAAGAGACCCAGTACTTC. Translated: CASSMNGGKETQYF.

This clone has only a few counts. Other nucleotide sequences in the sample specify the same CDR3. The chain uses TRBV30 and TRBJ1-3; D call uncertain. The CDR3 consists of 11 residues. Germline V CDR1 and CDR2: GTSNPN, SVGIG (reference sequence). V was pared by 1 base and J by 4 bases, with 2 bases between. CDR3 loop: CAWSAGNTIYF. The CDR3 nucleotides read TGTGCCTGGAGTGCAGGAAACACCATATATTTT.

The V gene is TRBV5-1, the J gene TRBJ2-5, with 13 bases fitting TRBD2. V dropped 0 bases and J dropped 5; count of bases not matched to a gene: 16. The CDR3 loop spans 20 amino acids. Germline loops: CDR1 SGHRS, CDR2 YFSETQ. Here the CDR3 reads CASSLGDGRLGTSGTETQYF. For the CDR3, the DNA is TGCGCCAGCAGCTTGGGTGACGGCAGGCTAGGGACTAGCGGGACGGAGACCCAGTACTTC.

This chain connects TRBV19 to TRBJ2-7, with D tentatively TRBD1 (7 bases). This CDR3 comprises 13 residues. Trimming cost V 5 bases and J 7 bases, with 15 bases left between them. Per the germline V gene, CDR1 is LNHDA and CDR2 is SQIVND (reference sequence). The CDR3 sequence: CASSLEGAGEQYF. The CDR3 bases are TGTGCCAGTAGTTTGGAGGGGGCAGGAGAGCAGTACTTC. Variable domain in full (rest from reference TRBV19 and TRBJ2-7): DGGITQSPKYLFRKEGQNVTLSCEQNLNHDAMYWYRQDPGQGLRLIYYSQIVNDFQKGDIAEGYSVSREKKESFPLTVTSAQKNPTAFYLCASSLEGAGEQYFGPGTRLTVT.

This clone was observed a few times. The chain has TRBV5-6 and TRBJ1-5, with a weak D call TRBD1 (5 bases). From germline, CDR1 is SGHDT and CDR2 YYEEEE. This CDR3 is 14 amino acids long. Trimming cost V 4 bases and J 3 bases, with 11 bases left between them. The CDR3 spells CASSVGTDNQPQHF. CDR3 coding DNA: TGTGCCAGCAGCGTCGGGACGGACAATCAGCCCCAGCATTTT.

The V call is TRBV30, the J call TRBJ1-1, with 10 bases fitting TRBD1. Germline CDR1 is GTSNPN and CDR2 is SVGIG (reference sequence). J lost 12 bases, V lost 4 bases, and 8 bases had no gene match. The CDR3 contains 12 residues. CDR3 nucleotides: TGTGCCTGGATGAGGGACAGGGGTAAAACTTTCTTT. Translating it yields CAWMRDRGKTFF. The full variable domain, with the rest looked up from reference TRBV30 and TRBJ1-1, is SQTIHQWPATLVQPVGSPLSLECTVEGTSNPNLYWYRQAAGRGLQLLFYSVGIGQISSEVPQNLSASRPQDRQFILSSKKLLLSDSGFYLCAWMRDRGKTFFGQGTRLTVV.